This entry is about one TCR beta chain. CDR3 length equals 15 residues. Losses at the gene ends were 5 bases for V and 6 bases for J; bases not matched to a gene: 4. In germline, CDR1 is LNHNV, CDR2 YYDKDF (reference sequence). The treatment was: randomized to nivolumab then ipilimumab (arm A) or the reverse (arm B). None of the patients previously received DNA-damaging chemotherapy. Live CD3+CD8+ CD19− CD56− cells were sorted from PBMCs. This sample is part of a study of sequential checkpoint blockade in melanoma. About the research overall: First-line arms were nivolumab then ipilimumab, or the reverse, randomized 1:1.

Clones were read by immunoSEQ multiplex PCR, and TCRdb kept only the in-frame ones, dropping some. The table lists 25,000 to 30,000 clones, approximately 80% of them singletons, with about 14% in the top ten. The rearrangement joins TRBV15 to TRBJ2-7; TRBD2 matches at 16 bases. The receptor comes from a human donor with melanoma. This specimen was CD8+ T cells sorted from blood (inferred from file names), taken from a patient given nivolumab and ipilimumab in sequence. The CDR3 nucleotides are TGTGCCACCAGCGGGGGACTAGCGGGGGGGGTCGAGCAGTACTTC. This translates into CATSGGLAGGVEQYF.